This T cell receptor (beta chain) was sequenced for a study of shared clonotypes between healthy human individuals (dated by TCRdb to about 2020). For the study in its entirety: The cohort comprised two women and a few men aged 18 to 49 years. To estimate repertoire size and how much clonotypes are shared between individuals, the study performed deep sequencing of blood TCR repertoires from 4 to 6 healthy adults. Libraries were prepared and TCR repertoires were sequenced by different laboratories using diverse techniques, in order to increase sequencing depth and limit assay-specific biases. Between about 0.8 and 9 billion PBMCs per donor were obtained by leukapheresis. Study-level results and caveats: Because the study included a small number of donors, the genetic and exposure-history diversity represented was limited. Sampling was restricted to blood, and TCR repertoires in tissues likely differ from the TCR repertoires found in blood. Pairwise subsampling indicated that sequencing depth was expected to affect the degree of clonotype sharing among donors.

Using the deep immunoSEQ assay, multiplex PCR amplified TCR CDR3 regions from genomic DNA. Extracted genomic DNA from each cell subset was spread evenly across all wells of several immunoSEQ 96-well plates, with each plate serving as a replicate. Each replicate PCR for unsorted PBMC received about 0.3 ug genomic DNA, equal to about 30,000 T cell genomes. Unsorted PBMC genomic DNA was sequenced across ten immunoSEQ deep assay plates. Purified libraries were quantified with a Qubit 3.0 fluorometer, sized on a Bioanalyzer 2100, and re-quantified with the KAPA Library Quantification kit. Each immunoSEQ 96-well plate was sequenced on its own single-read 150-cycle Illumina NextSeq 550 flow cell. Per the authors' processing: Because the immunoSEQ output included only junctional sequences and no quality scores, the filtering could not be the same as the filtering used for full-length reads. To assign V/J genes and CDR3, sequences were annotated using PyIR, a Python wrapper for IgBLAST v1.9, with IMGT germline references. Reads were filtered out if the reads had weak V/J assignments (E-value above 1e-6), no CDR3, stop codons, out-of-frame junctions, or ambiguous translated residues. A V3J clonotype was defined by an identical inferred V gene, J gene, and CDR3 amino acid sequence. The percentage overlap between two repertoires was calculated by dividing the number of shared unique clonotypes by the size of the smaller repertoire. Three approaches were used to assess repertoire richness: RTK rarefaction, the Chao1 estimator, and Recon v2.1 estimates of unobserved clonotypes. This is the immuneACCESS table as TCRdb keeps it, with only in-frame sequences that have V and J called. A part of the clones is gone; compared with another copy, unresolved V genes explain less than half, and the rest is unexplained. V, J and clone size were drawn from that table, and D and trimming were deduced from the DNA. The sample table holds 470,000 or so clones, of which about 78% were seen once. Jointly, the top ten make up more than 10% of the sample.

The CDR3 runs 16 amino acids, cysteine and phenylalanine included. Solely the CDR3 DNA is kept, with 48 bases framed from the first base. CDR1 LNHDA and CDR2 SQIVND are derived from the germline V gene (reference sequence). The V and J ends are trimmed by 0 bases and 4 bases, leaving 13 bases between them. Donors were healthy HIV-negative adults with no recently reported acute infections or vaccinations. Every donor was a Caucasian adult living in Nashville, Tennessee, USA. In the unsorted samples, 70 million to 90 million PBMCs were counted, and genomic DNA was extracted using the QIAamp DNA Blood Mini kit. Blood was collected by leukapheresis, and PBMCs were isolated by Ficoll-Histopaque density gradient centrifugation and then cryopreserved in liquid nitrogen vapor phase. Remarks on this clone: Its antigen remains undetermined. It has no much larger one-base neighbor in the sample; base qualities were not kept.

The V and J genes are TRBV19 and TRBJ2-1, with the D gene uncertain. The sequence was obtained from a woman aged 40 to 50 in good health. Some clones in this sample may be carry-over from other donors' samples. Sequencing was performed on PBMCs. The CDR3: CASSIDSSIYYNEQFF. In nucleotides, the sequence is TGTGCCAGTAGTATAGATTCCAGCATTTATTACAATGAGCAGTTCTTC.